A selection of T cell receptor beta chains follows, all from one sample in a study of blood T cell repertoires in COVID-19. Only in-frame clones appear in the TCRdb table, and some are missing; sequencing was by immunoSEQ multiplex PCR. Of 110,000 or so clones in the sample, approximately 90% were seen once. The sample was peripheral blood. Receptors originate from a human donor with acute or convalescent COVID-19. The donor label of this sample is uncertain. The conserved cysteine and the conserved F or W are not part of the CDR3 here. A D gene is named only where the DNA matches it firmly. Expanded clones get a size class; other rows say once, few or many, or leave the size out.

clone_size,d_call,v_call,j_call,cdr3_aa
.,TRBD1,TRBV4-3,TRBJ2-2,ASSQEYAPSGGFTGELF
.,TRBD1,TRBV5-1,TRBJ1-3,ASTDRDGNTIY
.,.,TRBV7-2,TRBJ2-5,ASSAGQSKETQY
.,.,TRBV15,TRBJ1-2,ATSRDEVADGYT
.,.,TRBV30,TRBJ1-2,AWSTTGFGIAYT
few,.,TRBV5-1,TRBJ1-2,ASSLGPPGGYT
.,.,TRBV7-2,TRBJ2-2,ASSTEIRRYTGELF
.,.,TRBV2,TRBJ1-3,ASSPTGSGNTIY
.,TRBD2,TRBV6-6,TRBJ2-1,ASNLRGGRGEQF
.,.,TRBV11-2,TRBJ2-1,ASSHLVANEQF
.,TRBD1,TRBV6-1,TRBJ1-6,ASSESTGGQTYNSPLH
few,.,TRBV7-9,TRBJ2-2,ASSPQLNTGELF
.,TRBD1,TRBV6-5,TRBJ1-2,ASSSGQGNYGYT
.,TRBD2,TRBV30,TRBJ2-2,AWRDWTSDANTGELF